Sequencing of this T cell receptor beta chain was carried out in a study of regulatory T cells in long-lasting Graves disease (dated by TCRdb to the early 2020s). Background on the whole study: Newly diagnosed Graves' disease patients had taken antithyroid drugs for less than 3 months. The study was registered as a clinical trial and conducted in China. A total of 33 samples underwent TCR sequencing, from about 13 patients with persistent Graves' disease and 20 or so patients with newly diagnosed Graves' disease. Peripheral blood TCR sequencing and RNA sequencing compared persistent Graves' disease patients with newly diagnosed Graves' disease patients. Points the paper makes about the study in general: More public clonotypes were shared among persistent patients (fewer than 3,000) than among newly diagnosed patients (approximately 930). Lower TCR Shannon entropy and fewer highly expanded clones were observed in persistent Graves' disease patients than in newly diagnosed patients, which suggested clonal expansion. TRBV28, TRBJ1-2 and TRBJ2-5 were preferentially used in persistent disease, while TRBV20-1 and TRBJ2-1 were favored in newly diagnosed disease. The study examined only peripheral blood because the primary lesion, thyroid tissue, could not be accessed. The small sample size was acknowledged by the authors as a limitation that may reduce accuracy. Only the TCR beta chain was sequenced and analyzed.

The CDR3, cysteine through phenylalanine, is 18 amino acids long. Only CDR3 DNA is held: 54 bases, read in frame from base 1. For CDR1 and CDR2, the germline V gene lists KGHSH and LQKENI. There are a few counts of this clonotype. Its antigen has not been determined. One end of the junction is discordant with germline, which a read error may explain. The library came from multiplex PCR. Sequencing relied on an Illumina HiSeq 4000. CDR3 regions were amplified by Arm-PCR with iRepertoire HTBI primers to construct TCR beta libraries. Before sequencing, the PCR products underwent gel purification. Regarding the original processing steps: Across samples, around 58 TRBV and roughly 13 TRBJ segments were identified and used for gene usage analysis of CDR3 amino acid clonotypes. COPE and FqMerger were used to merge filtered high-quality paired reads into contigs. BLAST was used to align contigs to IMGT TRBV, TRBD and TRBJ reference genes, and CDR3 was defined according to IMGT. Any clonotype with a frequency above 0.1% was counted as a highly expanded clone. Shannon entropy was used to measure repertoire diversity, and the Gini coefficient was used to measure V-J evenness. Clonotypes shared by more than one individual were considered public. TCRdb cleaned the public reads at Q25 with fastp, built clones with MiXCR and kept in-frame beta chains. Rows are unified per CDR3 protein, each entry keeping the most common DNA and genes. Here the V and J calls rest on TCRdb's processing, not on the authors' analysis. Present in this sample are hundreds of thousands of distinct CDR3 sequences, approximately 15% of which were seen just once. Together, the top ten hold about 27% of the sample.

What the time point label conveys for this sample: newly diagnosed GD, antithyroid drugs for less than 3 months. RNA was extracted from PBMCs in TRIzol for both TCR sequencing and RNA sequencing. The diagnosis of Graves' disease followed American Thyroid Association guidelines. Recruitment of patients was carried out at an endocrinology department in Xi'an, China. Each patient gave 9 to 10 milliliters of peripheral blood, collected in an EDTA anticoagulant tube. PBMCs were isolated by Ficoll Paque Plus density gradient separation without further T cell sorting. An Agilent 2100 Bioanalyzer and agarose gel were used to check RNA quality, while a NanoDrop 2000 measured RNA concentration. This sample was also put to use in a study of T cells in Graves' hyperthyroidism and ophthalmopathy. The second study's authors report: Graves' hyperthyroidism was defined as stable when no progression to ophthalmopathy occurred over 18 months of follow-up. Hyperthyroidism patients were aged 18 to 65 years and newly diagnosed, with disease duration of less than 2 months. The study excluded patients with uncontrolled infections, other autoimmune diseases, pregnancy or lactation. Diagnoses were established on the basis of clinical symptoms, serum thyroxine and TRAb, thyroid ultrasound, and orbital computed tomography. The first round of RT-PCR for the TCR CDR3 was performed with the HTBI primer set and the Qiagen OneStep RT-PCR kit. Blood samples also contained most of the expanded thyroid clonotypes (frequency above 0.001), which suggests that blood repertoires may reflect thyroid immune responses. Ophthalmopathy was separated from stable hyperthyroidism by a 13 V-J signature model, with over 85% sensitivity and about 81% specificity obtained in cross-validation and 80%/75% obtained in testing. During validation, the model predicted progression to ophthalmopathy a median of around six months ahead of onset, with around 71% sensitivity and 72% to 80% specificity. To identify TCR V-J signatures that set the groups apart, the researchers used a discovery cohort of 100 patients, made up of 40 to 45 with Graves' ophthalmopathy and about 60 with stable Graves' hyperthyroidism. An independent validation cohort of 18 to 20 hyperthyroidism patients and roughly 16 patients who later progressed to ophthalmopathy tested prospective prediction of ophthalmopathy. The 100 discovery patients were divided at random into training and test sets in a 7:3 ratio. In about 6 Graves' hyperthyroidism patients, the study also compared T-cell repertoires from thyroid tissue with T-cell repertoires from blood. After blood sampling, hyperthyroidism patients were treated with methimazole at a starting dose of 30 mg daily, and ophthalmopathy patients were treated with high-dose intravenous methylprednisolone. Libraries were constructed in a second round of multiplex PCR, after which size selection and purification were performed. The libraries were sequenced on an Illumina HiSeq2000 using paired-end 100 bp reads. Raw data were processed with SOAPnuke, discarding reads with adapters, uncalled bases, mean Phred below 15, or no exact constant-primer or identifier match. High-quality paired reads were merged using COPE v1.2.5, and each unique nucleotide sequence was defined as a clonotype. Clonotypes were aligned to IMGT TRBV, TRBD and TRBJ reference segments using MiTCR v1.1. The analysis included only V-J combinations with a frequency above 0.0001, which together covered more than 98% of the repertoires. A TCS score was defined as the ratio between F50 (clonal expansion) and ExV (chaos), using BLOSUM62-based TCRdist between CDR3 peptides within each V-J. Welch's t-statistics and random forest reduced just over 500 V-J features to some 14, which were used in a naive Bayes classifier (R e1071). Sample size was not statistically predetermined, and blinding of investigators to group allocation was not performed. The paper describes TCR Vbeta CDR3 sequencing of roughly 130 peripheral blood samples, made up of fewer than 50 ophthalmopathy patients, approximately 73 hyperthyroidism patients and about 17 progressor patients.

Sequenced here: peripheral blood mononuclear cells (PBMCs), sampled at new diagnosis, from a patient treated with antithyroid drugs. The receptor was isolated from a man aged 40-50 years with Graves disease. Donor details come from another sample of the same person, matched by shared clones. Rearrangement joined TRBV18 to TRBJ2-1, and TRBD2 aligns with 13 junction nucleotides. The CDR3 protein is CASPPRRMRTSGGNEQFF. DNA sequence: TGTGCCAGCCCACCTCGGAGAATGCGGACTAGCGGGGGCAATGAGCAGTTCTTC.